These 6 T cell receptor beta chains were all obtained from the same sample, sequenced in a study of long-term antiretroviral therapy in people with HIV. Survey-level resolution applied to immunoSEQ assay v3.0. TCRdb keeps only in-frame clones here, not all; method: immunoSEQ multiplex PCR. The sample includes 30,000 to 40,000 clones, over 70% of them seen just once. Sample: unsorted PBMCs, taken 3.1 years after starting antiretroviral therapy. These receptors came from a woman aged 50 to 60 with HIV.

The chain combines TRBV10-3 with TRBJ2-1; D ambiguous. The V end was cut by 6 bases, the J end by 6 bases, with 9 bases between. CDR3 length: 12 residues. Germline V gives CDR1 ENHRY, CDR2 SYGVKD. The CDR3 nucleotides are TGTGCCATCAGCGTGACCGGCAATGAGCAGTTCTTC. Amino acids: CAISVTGNEQFF.

The chain links TRBV30 to TRBJ2-6; a possible D gene is TRBD1 (5 bases). The V end was cut by 0 bases, the J end by 4 bases, with 13 bases between. The CDR3 spans 16 residues. Germline CDR1 is GTSNPN and CDR2 is SVGIG (reference sequence). CDR3 bases: TGTGCCTGGAGTGTACAGGTCCTAACCGGGGCCAACGTCCTGACTTTC. This codes for CAWSVQVLTGANVLTF.

The V call is TRBV2, the J call TRBJ2-7, with 7 nucleotides matching TRBD1. Germline loops: CDR1 SNHLY, CDR2 FYNNEI. The CDR3 consists of 18 residues. Losses at the gene ends were 7 bases for V and 0 bases for J; bases not matched to a gene: 18. The CDR3 DNA sequence: TGTGCCAGCATCCCGGACAGGAGGAATGTCCGTGGCTCCTACGAGCAGTACGTC. Translated: CASIPDRRNVRGSYEQYV.

This clone was seen a handful of times. J is TRBJ2-5 and V is TRBV5-4; TRBD1 matches 7 bases. The CDR3 loop spans 14 amino acids. Per germline, CDR1 SGHNT and CDR2 YYREEE (reference sequence). V shed 4 bases and J 1 base; nucleotides not matched to a gene: 4. The CDR3 DNA sequence: TGTGCCAGCAGCCTCTGGGACAGCCAAGAGACCCAGTACTTC. It encodes CASSLWDSQETQYF.

V and J are TRBV5-5 and TRBJ1-2; D possibly corresponds to TRBD1 (6 bases). Germline V lookup: CDR1 SGHKS, CDR2 YYEKEE (reference sequence). This CDR3 has 18 residues. The V gene lost 2 bases and the J gene lost 2 bases, with 22 bases spanning the gap. The CDR3 loop reads CASSLLITGTRANYGYTF. The CDR3 coding sequence is TGTGCCAGCAGCTTACTTATTACCGGGACACGGGCGAACTATGGCTACACCTTC.

The chain is built from TRBV29-1 and TRBJ2-1; D unclear. The V end lost 8 bases, the J end lost 3 bases, and 8 bases lay between the germline ends. Germline V lookup: CDR1 SQVTM, CDR2 ANQGSEA. There are 11 residues in the CDR3. DNA of the CDR3: TGCAGCCTCGTGGGCTACAATGAGCAGTTCTTC. Amino acid sequence: CSLVGYNEQFF.